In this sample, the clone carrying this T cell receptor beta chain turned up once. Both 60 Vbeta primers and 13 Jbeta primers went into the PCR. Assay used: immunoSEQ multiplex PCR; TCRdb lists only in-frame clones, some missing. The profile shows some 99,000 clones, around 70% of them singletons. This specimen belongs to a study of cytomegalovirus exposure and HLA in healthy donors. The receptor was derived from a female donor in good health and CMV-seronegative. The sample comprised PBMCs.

Here the CDR3 DNA reads TGCAGTACGGGGGGAGGGAACGAGCAGTACTTC. This gives the protein CSTGGGNEQYF. The chain uses TRBV29-1 and TRBJ2-7; 7 positions agree with TRBD2. There are 11 residues in the CDR3. CDR1 is SQVTM and CDR2 is ANQGSEA in the germline V gene.